Below, one T cell receptor (beta chain) is given with its context. These data come from a study of CD8 T cells in Susac syndrome. Roughly 0.45 to 1 ug RNA was reverse transcribed with random hexamers. TCRdb reprocessed the immunoSEQ multiplex PCR reads via MiXCR and lists one record per CDR3 protein. The sample consists of some 150,000 distinct CDR3 sequences, approximately 96% of them appearing once. Sequencing of TCR beta was performed on blood CD8+ T cells and on blood CD4+ T cells. Per the germline V gene, CDR1 is SEHNR and CDR2 is FQNEAQ (reference sequence). This CDR3 is built from 19 residues. The V end lost 5 bases, the J end lost 2 bases, and 25 bases lay between the germline ends.

This rearrangement joins TRBV7-9 to TRBJ1-3, with D possibly being TRBD1 (5 bases). Sequences were obtained from CD8+ T cells from PBMCs. This sequence was found in a human donor with multiple sclerosis. CDR3 sequence reads: CASSRGHQGHGLAGNTIYF. The CDR3 DNA sequence: TGTGCCAGCAGCCGAGGGCACCAAGGACATGGTCTCGCTGGAAACACCATATATTTT.